These T cell receptor beta chains were read from a single sample in a study of read filtering for tumor transcriptome and immune sequencing. TCRdb re-called the reads through MiXCR, storing one row per CDR3 protein. Altogether about 57,000 distinct CDR3 sequences are present, 11% to 15% being singletons, with the ten largest covering around 45%. The sequenced sample consisted of a population of CD138-negative cells sorted from bone marrow. These receptors were taken from a donor at least 40 years old with multiple myeloma. The conserved cysteine and the conserved F or W are not part of the CDR3 here. The order of the fields is V gene, CDR3 protein.

V gene: TRBV11-3; CDR3 protein: ASNIAGGPYEQF
V gene: TRBV9; CDR3 protein: ASSGQGTWETQY
V gene: TRBV7-9; CDR3 protein: ASSSSGAGEQY
V gene: TRBV5-1; CDR3 protein: ASSLEFGISSSGANVLT
V gene: TRBV28; CDR3 protein: ASSSSGSHQPQH
V gene: TRBV6-6; CDR3 protein: ASSSLGTRPPYEQY
V gene: TRBV28; CDR3 protein: ASSYTPWGGKGNQPQH
V gene: TRBV30; CDR3 protein: AWSVGRLEPQH
V gene: TRBV4-1; CDR3 protein: ASSRETSGSGHEQF
V gene: TRBV7-2; CDR3 protein: ASSSRTSLSYEQY
V gene: TRBV7-9; CDR3 protein: ASSLGQVTYEQY
V gene: TRBV7-3; CDR3 protein: ASSLAPTGDYGYT
V gene: TRBV5-1; CDR3 protein: ASSLGQSQETQY
V gene: TRBV11-2; CDR3 protein: ASSFAGPYNEQF
V gene: TRBV20-1; CDR3 protein: SARDPSSGRAGTQY
V gene: TRBV14; CDR3 protein: ASSQGQVEQF
V gene: TRBV7-3; CDR3 protein: ASSSGLAGVWDTQY
V gene: TRBV7-9; CDR3 protein: ASSSPQGSGNEQY
V gene: TRBV20-1; CDR3 protein: SAKSGANYGYT
V gene: TRBV4-3; CDR3 protein: ASSQVAGTGLEQF
V gene: TRBV24-1; CDR3 protein: ATQRKPSSRAF
V gene: TRBV12-3/TRBV12-4; CDR3 protein: ASSSPPGLAGRQY
V gene: TRBV24-1; CDR3 protein: ATWGRLPPNYGYT